This TCR beta chain derives from a study of shared clonotypes between healthy human individuals. As for the study in general: Donor composition was two women and a few men, aged 18 to 49. Regarding the study as a whole: The expectation was that sequencing depth would affect clonotype sharing among donors. Owing to a small donor count, the genetic and exposure-history diversity represented was limited.

In regard to this clone: Its antigen is as yet unknown.

Germline values: CDR1 SGHVS, CDR2 FNYEAQ. The CDR3 is 15 amino acids. J was trimmed by 6 bases and V by 6 bases; bases with no gene match: 9. Genomic DNA of each subset was evenly split across several immunoSEQ plates. Produced via immunoSEQ multiplex PCR; TCRdb's table is partial and in-frame only. The data contain hundreds of thousands of clones, roughly four fifths of them singletons. The chain is built from TRBV7-6 and TRBJ2-1, with TRBD1 identical over 9 bases. Input material: PBMCs. This TCR derives from a woman aged 40 to 50 in good health. Some clones in this sample may be carry-over from other donors' samples. DNA of the CDR3: TGTGCCAGCAGTGCTACAGGGGGCCCTCTCAATGAGCAGTTCTTC. It is translated as CASSATGGPLNEQFF.